What follows is one T cell receptor beta chain and its context. This entry is derived from a study of blood T cell repertoires in COVID-19. Study-wide context: Material from acute and convalescent COVID-19 was sourced from the United States, Italy and Spain.

Only in-frame clones appear in the TCRdb table, and some are missing; sequencing was by immunoSEQ multiplex PCR. There are 300,000 or so clones in the sample; over 70% occur only once, and about 1.2% lies in the top ten. The CDR3 runs 19 residues. Germline loops: CDR1 MNHEY, CDR2 SMNVEV (reference sequence). V gave up 6 bases and J gave up 10 bases; unmatched junction bases: 23. Sample: peripheral blood. This rearrangement joins TRBV27 to TRBJ2-1, with 11 bases aligning to TRBD2. The source is a woman aged 45-65 years with acute or convalescent COVID-19. In nucleotides, the CDR3 is TGTGCCAGCAGACCAAACATTGGGATACTAGCGGGAGACCTTAGGGAGCAGTTCTTC. Protein product: CASRPNIGILAGDLREQFF.